Presented here are 30 T cell receptor beta chains from one specimen sequenced in a study of blood T cell repertoires in COVID-19. Using immunoSEQ multiplex PCR, the repertoire was profiled, and TCRdb retains in-frame clones only, with some absent. The table records roughly 230,000 clones, about 79% of them present only once. Material: PBMCs or T cells enriched from blood (not recorded which). These receptors came from a woman aged 55-70 years who had recovered from COVID-19.

This clone was recorded once. The rearrangement links TRBV6-5 to TRBJ1-5; the match to TRBD1 covers 10 bases. Germline V gene sequence: CDR1 MNHEY, CDR2 SVGAGI. Trimming cost V 4 bases and J 3 bases; bases outside gene matches: 3. This CDR3 is built from 15 residues. CDR3 sequence reads: CASSSGQGHNQPQHF. CDR3 sequence (DNA): TGTGCCAGCAGTTCGGGACAGGGGCACAATCAGCCCCAGCATTTT.

The V and J genes are TRBV27 and TRBJ1-1; tentative D call: TRBD1 (5 bases). This CDR3 is built from 18 residues. The germline gives CDR1 MNHEY, CDR2 SMNVEV (reference sequence). V gave up 2 bases and J gave up 0 bases, with 19 bases separating them. The CDR3 loop is CASSLRVGGRGMNTEAFF. The CDR3 coding sequence is TGTGCCAGCAGTTTAAGGGTCGGGGGACGAGGCATGAACACTGAAGCTTTCTTT.

The chain is built from TRBV5-4 and TRBJ1-1, with a possible D match to TRBD1 (5 bases). Germline-derived CDR1 and CDR2 are SGHNT and YYREEE (reference sequence). The CDR3 consists of 14 residues. The V and J ends lost 4 bases and 6 bases respectively, with 16 bases between them. DNA for the CDR3: TGTGCCAGCAGCGGTACGGGGGAGGTCCCTGAAGCTTTCTTT. Protein product: CASSGTGEVPEAFF.

The chain carries TRBV24-1 and TRBJ2-2; a possible D gene is TRBD2 (5 bases). Germline CDR1 reads KGHDR; CDR2 reads SFDVKD. The germline V and J ends were trimmed by 10 bases and 4 bases, with 21 bases remaining between them. The CDR3 spans 16 residues. The CDR3 protein is CATVPRAAGGTGELFF. The CDR3, as DNA: TGTGCCACAGTGCCTAGAGCGGCAGGAGGCACCGGGGAGCTGTTTTTT.

V is TRBV10-3 and J is TRBJ2-5; perhaps TRBD2 as D (6 bases). Trimming stripped 6 bases from V and 4 bases from J, with 18 bases between. The CDR3 runs 15 residues. The germline V gene encodes CDR1 ENHRY and CDR2 SYGVKD. CDR3 DNA sequence: TGTGCCATCAGGGGGAGCCAGGGAGGAGTAGAGACCCAGTACTTC. Translation: CAIRGSQGGVETQYF.

The chain carries TRBV18 and TRBJ2-1, with D possibly being TRBD2 (5 bases). This CDR3 comprises 15 residues. With 0 bases removed from V and 8 bases from J, the gap between germline ends came to 14 bases. Germline lookup yields CDR1 KGHSH and CDR2 LQKENI. The CDR3: CASSPPRSGYDEQFF. CDR3 sequence (DNA): TGTGCCAGCTCACCACCGCGCAGCGGATACGATGAGCAGTTCTTC.

Only one count was recorded for this clone. The chain combines TRBV7-2 with TRBJ1-1; the D gene is possibly TRBD1 (6 bases). Looked up from germline, CDR1 is SGHTA and CDR2 is FQGNSA. Trimming pared 1 base from V and 4 bases from J, leaving 13 bases between. This CDR3 comprises 15 residues. The CDR3 spells CASSLEGGSSTEAFF. The CDR3 DNA is TGTGCCAGCAGCTTAGAAGGGGGATCAAGCACTGAAGCTTTCTTT.

The chain is built from TRBV11-1 and TRBJ2-1; TRBD2 is a possible D gene (5 bases). CDR3 length equals 13 residues. The ends were cut back, 4 bases at V and 9 bases at J, with 13 bases in the middle. Germline V gene sequence: CDR1 SGHAT, CDR2 FQDESV (reference sequence). The CDR3 DNA reads TGTGCCAGCAGCTCGGACTCGGTAGGTGAGCAGTTCTTC. This gives the protein CASSSDSVGEQFF.

This clone was picked up one time. V gene TRBV5-1 combines with J gene TRBJ2-7; D perhaps matches TRBD2 (6 bases). Germline V gene lookup returns CDR1 SGHRS and CDR2 YFSETQ. The length of the CDR3 is 14 residues. V lost 0 bases and J 6 bases, leaving 13 bases between the germline ends. CDR3 coding DNA: TGCGCCAGCAGCTTGGGGAGGGCCCGAGGCGAGCAGTACTTC. This codes for CASSLGRARGEQYF.

This clone was counted between two and nine times. As DNA, the CDR3 is TGTGCCAGCCTCCAAGAGACCCAGTACTTC. This codes for CASLQETQYF. The rearrangement joins TRBV28 to TRBJ2-5; D gene uncertain. The CDR3 sequence is 10 residues long. Germline CDR1 reads MDHEN; CDR2 reads SYDVKM. The V end lost 8 bases, the J end lost 1 base, and 2 bases lay between the germline ends.

The chain combines TRBV5-4 with TRBJ2-3, with 12 nucleotides matching TRBD2. In germline, CDR1 is SGHNT, CDR2 YYREEE (reference sequence). The length of the CDR3 is 16 residues. J lost 2 bases, V lost 3 bases, and 4 bases had no gene match. CDR3 nucleotides: TGTGCCAGCAGCTCCGGGACTAGCGGGTTCACAGATACGCAGTATTTT. Its protein is CASSSGTSGFTDTQYF.

The chain couples TRBV15 to TRBJ2-3; 10 nucleotides agree with TRBD1. The ends lost 0 bases at V and 3 bases at J; junction bases unmatched: 18. CDR1 LNHNV and CDR2 YYDKDF come from the germline V gene (reference sequence). This CDR3 is 21 amino acids long. The CDR3 region is CATSRDFRDRGGGVNTDTQYF. CDR3 sequence (DNA): TGTGCCACCAGCAGAGATTTCCGGGACAGGGGAGGAGGGGTAAATACAGATACGCAGTATTTT.

The chain couples TRBV6-1 to TRBJ2-7; TRBD2 matches 11 bases. V shed 2 bases, J shed 0 bases, and the junction held 6 bases outside the gene matches. This CDR3 contains 17 residues. Per the germline V gene, CDR1 is MNHNS and CDR2 is SASEGT. CDR3: CASSERASGGTSYEQYF. DNA for the CDR3: TGTGCCAGCAGTGAAAGGGCTAGCGGGGGGACCTCCTACGAGCAGTACTTC.

J is TRBJ2-3 and V is TRBV6-1, with no clear D. Between the trimmed V and J ends, which lost 2 bases and 2 bases, there was a span of 14 bases. CDR1 is MNHNS, CDR2 SASEGT, per germline. The CDR3 is 16 residues long. The CDR3 is CASSEKIGGFTDTQYF. Here the CDR3 DNA reads TGTGCCAGCAGTGAAAAGATAGGCGGATTCACAGATACGCAGTATTTT.

This clone was counted once. The chain is built from TRBV7-8 and TRBJ2-1, with D possibly matching TRBD2 (6 bases). This CDR3 spans 13 amino acids. V lost 8 bases, J lost 3 bases, and 11 bases lay in between. The V gene's germline CDR1 is SGHVS and CDR2 FQNEAQ. CDR3 sequence: CASLGGGYNEQFF. CDR3 coding DNA: TGTGCCAGCTTGGGGGGAGGCTACAATGAGCAGTTCTTC.

This clone has just one count. The chain links TRBV29-1 to TRBJ1-6; 8 bases are shared with TRBD1. The CDR3 extends over 13 amino acids. V shed 7 bases, J shed 10 bases, and the junction held 9 bases outside the gene matches. From germline, CDR1 is SQVTM and CDR2 ANQGSEA. The CDR3 protein is CSASQGAGSPLHF. CDR3 DNA: TGCAGCGCCAGTCAGGGGGCTGGCTCACCCCTCCACTTT.

The rearrangement uses TRBV27 and TRBJ2-1, with 9 positions matching TRBD1. Germline V gene lookup returns CDR1 MNHEY and CDR2 SMNVEV (reference sequence). CDR3 size: 17 residues. The V segment lost 3 bases and the J segment 3 bases; nucleotides outside the gene matches: 9. CDR3 amino acids: CASSFEGQGPFYNEQFF. In nucleotides, the CDR3 is TGTGCCAGCAGTTTTGAGGGACAGGGACCCTTCTACAATGAGCAGTTCTTC.

The V gene is TRBV10-3, the J gene TRBJ2-1; maybe TRBD2 (6 bases). V was shortened by 7 bases and J by 7 bases, with 17 bases between the two germline ends. There are 14 residues in the CDR3. CDR1 is ENHRY and CDR2 is SYGVKD in the germline V gene. For the CDR3, the DNA is TGTGCCATCAAGGCTAGCGAGGGCGGTAATGAGCAGTTCTTC. Encoded protein: CAIKASEGGNEQFF.

The chain recombines TRBV25-1 with TRBJ2-5; 7 bases line up with TRBD2. The germline CDR1 and CDR2 sequences are MGHDK and SYGVNS. This CDR3 has 17 amino acids. The ends lost 3 bases at V and 0 bases at J; junction bases unmatched: 10. DNA of the CDR3: TGTGCCAGCAGTGACCCGGGGAGAGCGGGACACCAAGAGACCCAGTACTTC. This codes for CASSDPGRAGHQETQYF.

The rearrangement links TRBV6-4 to TRBJ2-3; perhaps TRBD2 as D (5 bases). The length of the CDR3 is 14 residues. V gave up 4 bases and J gave up 6 bases, with 14 bases separating them. Germline V gives CDR1 MRHNA, CDR2 SNTAGT. CDR3: CASSVAGREDTQYF. CDR3 DNA sequence: TGTGCCAGCAGTGTGGCGGGTAGGGAGGATACGCAGTATTTT.

V gene TRBV10-3 combines with J gene TRBJ1-3; D call uncertain. V lost 10 bases and J lost 0, with 7 bases in between. Germline CDR1 ENHRY, CDR2 SYGVKD. The CDR3 consists of 12 residues. This CDR3 reads CATGVSGNTIYF. CDR3 DNA sequence: TGTGCCACCGGGGTCTCTGGAAACACCATATATTTT.

This clone was recorded only once. The chain carries TRBV19 and TRBJ1-1, with D unclear. Trimming removed 6 bases from V and 0 bases from J, with 11 bases in between. The CDR3 has 14 residues. Germline V lookup: CDR1 LNHDA, CDR2 SQIVND (reference sequence). For the CDR3, the DNA is TGTGCCAGTAGACCCGGGAATATGAACACTGAAGCTTTCTTT. It encodes CASRPGNMNTEAFF.

The chain links TRBV10-3 to TRBJ1-2; a weak D match, TRBD1 (6 bases). Germline V gene data show CDR1 as ENHRY and CDR2 as SYGVKD. The CDR3 is 15 amino acids. With 2 bases removed from V and 0 bases from J, the gap between germline ends came to 10 bases. The DNA for the CDR3 is TGTGCCATCAGTGAGCCCGGGACATCTAACTATGGCTACACCTTC. Residues: CAISEPGTSNYGYTF.

V usage is TRBV2 and J usage is TRBJ1-1, with D perhaps matching TRBD1 (5 bases). V was cut by 2 bases and J by 3 bases, with 10 bases left in between. CDR1 and CDR2 from the germline V gene are SNHLY and FYNNEI. This CDR3 comprises 14 residues. CDR3 nucleotide sequence: TGTGCCAGCAGTGAAATGGGGGGGGACACTGAAGCTTTCTTT. The encoded protein is CASSEMGGDTEAFF.

The V call is TRBV7-2, the J call TRBJ2-7; 9 bases match TRBD2. Germline V gives CDR1 SGHTA, CDR2 FQGNSA. The CDR3 sequence is 16 residues long. J was trimmed by 3 bases and V by 2 bases; bases with no gene match: 8. The CDR3: CASSLRTTSGLYEQYF. The CDR3 nucleotides read TGTGCCAGCAGCTTAAGGACGACTAGCGGACTCTACGAGCAGTACTTC.

The rearrangement uses TRBV2 and TRBJ1-5; 9 bases line up with TRBD1. Looked up from germline, CDR1 is SNHLY and CDR2 is FYNNEI. V lost 7 bases and J lost 9; bases outside the gene matches: 10. The CDR3 runs 14 residues. Here the CDR3 reads CASNRTGGYRPQHF. The DNA for the CDR3 is TGTGCCAGCAACCGAACAGGGGGCTATAGGCCCCAGCATTTT. Supplemented by reference TRBV2 and TRBJ1-5, the full variable domain reads EPEVTQTPSHQVTQMGQEVILRCVPISNHLYFYWYRQILGQKVEFLVSFYNNEISEKSEIFDDQFSVERPDGSNFTLKIRSTKLEDSAMYFCASNRTGGYRPQHFGDGTRLSIL.

The chain is built from TRBV3-1 (or the pseudogene TRBV3-2) and TRBJ2-7; D ambiguous. V gave up 4 bases and J gave up 2 bases, with 6 bases separating them. Germline CDR1 LGHDT, CDR2 YNNKEL (reference sequence). CDR3 size: 12 residues. CDR3 coding DNA: TGTGCCAGCAGCCTCCTCGCCTACGAGCAGTACTTC. Translating it yields CASSLLAYEQYF.

As to this clone: This same CDR3 is encoded by further DNA sequences in the sample. The CDR3 here is CASSLGQGYGYTF. As DNA, the CDR3 is TGTGCCAGCAGCTTGGGACAGGGGTATGGCTACACCTTC. V gene TRBV12-3 or TRBV12-4 combines with J gene TRBJ1-2; 10 bases agree with TRBD1. Trimming took 6 bases from V and 5 from J; bases not matched to a gene: 3. This CDR3 contains 13 residues.

The chain's CDR3 is CASSLSSRGADTQYF. The CDR3 DNA follows: TGCGCCAGCAGCTTGAGTTCGCGGGGGGCAGATACGCAGTATTTT. The rearrangement joins TRBV5-1 to TRBJ2-3, with 8 bases fitting TRBD2. This CDR3 spans 15 amino acids. Looked up from germline, CDR1 is SGHRS and CDR2 is YFSETQ. The V and J ends lost 1 base and 4 bases, in that order; junction bases with no gene match: 5. Together with reference TRBV5-1 and TRBJ2-3, the CDR3 gives the full variable domain: KAGVTQTPRYLIKTRGQQVTLSCSPISGHRSVSWYQQTPGQGLQFLFEYFSETQRNKGNFPGRFSGRQFSNSRSEMNVSTLELGDSALYLCASSLSSRGADTQYFGPGTRLTVL.

This chain links TRBV7-3 with TRBJ2-1, with 8 bases that match TRBD1. Trimming at V came to 3 bases and at J to 5 bases, leaving 3 bases not matched to a gene. Germline V CDR1 and CDR2: SGHTA, FQGTGA. This CDR3 is built from 14 residues. The CDR3 nucleotides are TGTGCCAGCAGCTTCCAGGGACAGGACAATGAGCAGTTCTTC. This encodes CASSFQGQDNEQFF.